Following are 11 T cell receptor beta chains from one sample sequenced in a study of cytomegalovirus exposure and HLA in healthy donors. The primer mix had 60 Vbeta and 13 Jbeta primers. This table comes from immunoSEQ multiplex PCR, and its TCRdb copy is limited to in-frame clones, with some not included. The sample records over 150,000 clones, approximately 78% being singletons. The specimen was PBMCs. These receptors were obtained from a male donor in good health and CMV-seropositive.

Only a few counts were recorded for this clone. The J gene is TRBJ2-2, the V gene TRBV4-3; TRBD2 matches at 9 bases. Germline-derived CDR1 and CDR2 are LGHNA and YSLEER. V shed 0 bases and J 5 bases; nucleotides not matched to a gene: 10. This CDR3 contains 18 residues. CDR3 sequence reads: CASSQETSRSGRTGELFF. Here the CDR3 DNA reads TGCGCCAGCAGCCAAGAGACCTCTCGTAGCGGGAGAACCGGGGAGCTGTTTTTT.

The chain joins TRBV28 to TRBJ1-1; TRBD1 agrees at 9 bases. Germline lookup yields CDR1 MDHEN and CDR2 SYDVKM. V lost 4 bases to trimming and J lost 5 bases; unmatched junction nucleotides: 8. The CDR3 totals 15 residues. The CDR3 loop reads CASSSWGQGGTEAFF. CDR3 DNA: TGTGCCAGCAGTTCTTGGGGACAGGGAGGGACTGAAGCTTTCTTT.

V gene TRBV18 combines with J gene TRBJ2-6, with 8 bases lining up with TRBD1. With 2 bases clipped from V and 2 bases from J, the junction kept 2 bases outside the gene matches. Germline V gene sequence: CDR1 KGHSH, CDR2 LQKENI. This CDR3 is 16 amino acids long. CDR3 sequence reads: CASSPKTGAGANVLTF. DNA for the CDR3: TGTGCCAGCTCACCAAAGACAGGGGCTGGGGCCAACGTCCTGACTTTC.

The J gene is TRBJ2-7, the V gene TRBV15, with 7 bases that match TRBD1. This CDR3 is built from 16 residues. Germline V gives CDR1 LNHNV, CDR2 YYDKDF (reference sequence). Trimming cost V 5 bases and J 2 bases; bases outside gene matches: 12. The CDR3 DNA sequence: TGTGCCACCAGCCAACACTACAGGGGCTTCACCTACGAGCAGTACTTC. This translates into CATSQHYRGFTYEQYF. The variable domain in full, completed from reference TRBV15 and TRBJ2-7, reads DAMVIQNPRYQVTQFGKPVTLSCSQTLNHNVMYWYQQKSSQAPKLLFHYYDKDFNNEADTPDNFQSRRPNTSFCFLDIRSPGLGDTAMYLCATSQHYRGFTYEQYFGPGTRLTVT.

The chain carries TRBV30 and TRBJ1-1, with D unresolved. With 0 bases removed from V and 5 bases from J, the gap between germline ends came to 10 bases. Germline values: CDR1 GTSNPN, CDR2 SVGIG (reference sequence). The CDR3 has 13 amino acids. As DNA, the CDR3 is TGTGCCTGGAGTGTCCGTAGACTTACTGAAGCTTTCTTT. It encodes CAWSVRRLTEAFF.

The chain carries TRBV5-4 and TRBJ2-5; the match to TRBD2 covers 9 bases. This CDR3 comprises 16 residues. The V segment lost 4 bases and the J segment 5 bases; nucleotides outside the gene matches: 12. Germline CDR1 SGHNT, CDR2 YYREEE (reference sequence). Here the CDR3 DNA reads TGTGCCAGCAGCAGTAGCGGGGGCCCTCGAGGGGAGACCCAGTACTTC. Translation gives CASSSSGGPRGETQYF.

The gene calls are TRBV7-6 and TRBJ1-4, with TRBD1 matching 7 bases. Trimming at V came to 2 bases and at J to 6 bases, leaving 3 bases not matched to a gene. The CDR3 runs 14 residues. Germline V CDR1 and CDR2: SGHVS, FNYEAQ. The CDR3 here is CASSLSGGYEKLFF. The DNA for the CDR3 is TGTGCCAGCAGCTTATCAGGGGGATATGAAAAACTGTTTTTT. Based on the CDR3 plus reference TRBV7-6 and TRBJ1-4, the full variable domain is GAGVSQSPRYKVTKRGQDVALRCDPISGHVSLYWYRQALGQGPEFLTYFNYEAQQDKSGLPNDRFSAERPEGSISTLTIQRTEQRDSAMYRCASSLSGGYEKLFFGSGTQLSVL.

The genes are TRBV5-1 and TRBJ1-2; 7 bases fit TRBD1. Germline assignment: CDR1 SGHRS and CDR2 YFSETQ. With 4 bases clipped from V and 4 bases from J, the junction kept 7 bases outside the gene matches. The CDR3 runs to 14 residues. CDR3 in DNA: TGCGCCAGCAGCACTGGGACAGATGCCTATGGCTACACCTTC. This codes for CASSTGTDAYGYTF. Using reference TRBV5-1 and TRBJ1-2 for the parts outside the CDR3, the full variable domain is KAGVTQTPRYLIKTRGQQVTLSCSPISGHRSVSWYQQTPGQGLQFLFEYFSETQRNKGNFPGRFSGRQFSNSRSEMNVSTLELGDSALYLCASSTGTDAYGYTFGSGTRLTVV.

The rearrangement joins TRBV7-2 to TRBJ2-7; 7 bases agree with TRBD2. The CDR3 is 15 amino acids. With 6 bases clipped from V and 2 bases from J, the junction kept 10 bases outside the gene matches. Germline V gene sequence: CDR1 SGHTA, CDR2 FQGNSA. The CDR3 coding sequence is TGTGCCAGCAGGGCCGGGACTACCTGGGCCTACGAGCAGTACTTC. This encodes CASRAGTTWAYEQYF. Looking up the rest from reference TRBV7-2 and TRBJ2-7 gives the full variable domain: GAGVSQSPSNKVTEKGKDVELRCDPISGHTALYWYRQSLGQGLEFLIYFQGNSAPDKSGLPSDRFSAERTGGSVSTLTIQRTQQEDSAVYLCASRAGTTWAYEQYFGPGTRLTVT.

This clone was seen a single time. The chain uses TRBV11-2 and TRBJ1-1, with TRBD1 as a possible D gene (5 bases). This CDR3 region has 13 residues. Germline-derived CDR1 and CDR2 are SGHAT and FQNNGV. V gave up 4 bases and J gave up 0 bases, with 6 bases separating them. The CDR3 nucleotides read TGTGCCAGCAGCTCCAGGGTGAACACTGAAGCTTTCTTT. Its translation is CASSSRVNTEAFF.

This chain joins TRBV2 and TRBJ2-2; weak D call: TRBD2 (6 bases). Germline CDR1 is SNHLY and CDR2 is FYNNEI. V lost 2 bases and J 4 bases, leaving 8 bases between the germline ends. There are 14 residues in the CDR3. The DNA of the CDR3 is TGTGCCAGCAGTGAATGGAGGGGCACCGGGGAGCTGTTTTTT. Translated, it gives CASSEWRGTGELFF.